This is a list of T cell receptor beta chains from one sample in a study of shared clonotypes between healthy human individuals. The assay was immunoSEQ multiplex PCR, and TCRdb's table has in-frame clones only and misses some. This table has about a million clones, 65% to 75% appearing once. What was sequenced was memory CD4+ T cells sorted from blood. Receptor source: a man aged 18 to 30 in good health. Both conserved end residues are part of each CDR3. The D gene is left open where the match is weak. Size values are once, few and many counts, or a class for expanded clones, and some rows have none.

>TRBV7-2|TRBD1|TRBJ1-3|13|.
TGTGCCAGCAGCTCAGGGGGCGCAAACACCATATATTTT
CASSSGGANTIYF
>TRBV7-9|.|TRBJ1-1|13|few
TGTGCCAGCAGCTTAGGTTCCAGCTGGGGAGCTTTCTTT
CASSLGSSWGAFF
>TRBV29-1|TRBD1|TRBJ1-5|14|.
TGCAGCGTTCTCGGGACAGGGGGTGTAGGGCCCCAGCATTTT
CSVLGTGGVGPQHF
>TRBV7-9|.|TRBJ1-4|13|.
TGTGCCAGCAGCTTTATGGGCGGTGAAAAACTGTTTTTT
CASSFMGGEKLFF
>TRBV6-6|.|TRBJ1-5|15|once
TGTGCCAGCAGCCCGGGCCTCAATAGCAATCAGCCCCAGCATTTT
CASSPGLNSNQPQHF
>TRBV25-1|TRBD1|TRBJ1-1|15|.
TGTGCCAGCAGTGCCCACGGACAGGGGAACACTGAAGCTTTCTTT
CASSAHGQGNTEAFF
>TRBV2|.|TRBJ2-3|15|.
TGTGCCAGCAGTGGGGGGACCCCTGGGACAGATACGCAGTATTTT
CASSGGTPGTDTQYF
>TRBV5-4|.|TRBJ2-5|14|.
TGTGCCAGCAGCTTTAGGGACGGGGAAGAGACCCAGTACTTC
CASSFRDGEETQYF
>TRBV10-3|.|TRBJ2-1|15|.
TGTGCCATCTCAAAAGGGGCGGAGCTGAGTGATGAGCAGTTCTTC
CAISKGAELSDEQFF
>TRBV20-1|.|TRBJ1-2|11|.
TGCAGTGCTCGTGGGGGGGTCGGCTACACCTTC
CSARGGVGYTF
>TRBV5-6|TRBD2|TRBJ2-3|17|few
TGTGCCAGCAGCCCCCTCGCCCTAGCGGCGAGCACAGATACGCAGTATTTT
CASSPLALAASTDTQYF
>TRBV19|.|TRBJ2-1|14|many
TGTGCCAGTAGTGTCCAGGCCATGGGGAATGAGCAGTTCTTC
CASSVQAMGNEQFF
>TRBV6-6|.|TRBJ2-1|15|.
TGTGCCAGCAGTGATCTCGATACTGGCAATAATGAGCAGTTCTTC
CASSDLDTGNNEQFF
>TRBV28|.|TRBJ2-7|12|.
TGTGCCAGCAGGAGCGGCCCCTACGAGCAGTACTTC
CASRSGPYEQYF
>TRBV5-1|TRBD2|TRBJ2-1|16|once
TGCGCCAGCAGCTTGGGAGAGCTAGCGGGAGTAGATGAGCAGTTCTTC
CASSLGELAGVDEQFF
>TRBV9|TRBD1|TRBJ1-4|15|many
TGTGCCAGCAGCGCCGACAGGGGGATTAATGAAAAACTGTTTTTT
CASSADRGINEKLFF
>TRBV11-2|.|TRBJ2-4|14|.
TGTGCCAGCAGCTTAGAAAGGGGAGTAAGGATTCAGTACTTC
CASSLERGVRIQYF
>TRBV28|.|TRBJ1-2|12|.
TGTGCCAGCAACCGGGGCGTAGGGGGCTACACCTTC
CASNRGVGGYTF
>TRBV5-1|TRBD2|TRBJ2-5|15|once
TGCGCCAGCAGCTTATCGGCTAGCGGGGGTGAGACCCAGTACTTC
CASSLSASGGETQYF
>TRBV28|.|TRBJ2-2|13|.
TGTGCCAGCAGAGCAATTGGCACCGGGGAGCTGTTTTTT
CASRAIGTGELFF
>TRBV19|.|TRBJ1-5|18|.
TGTGCCAGTAGTATAGCACGGGGGCTAAGATTTAGCAATCAGCCCCAGCATTTT
CASSIARGLRFSNQPQHF
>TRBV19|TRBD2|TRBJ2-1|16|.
TGTGCCAGCTCCGGACTAGCGGGGGGCTCCTACAATGAGCAGTTCTTC
CASSGLAGGSYNEQFF
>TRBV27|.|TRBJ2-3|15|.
TGTGCCAGCAGCTATTTCCCCTCTAGCACAGATACGCAGTATTTT
CASSYFPSSTDTQYF
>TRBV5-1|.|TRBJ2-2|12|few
TGCGCCAGCAGCTTAAGGATGGAGGAGCTGTTTTTT
CASSLRMEELFF
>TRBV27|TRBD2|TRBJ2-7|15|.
TGTGCCAGCAGTCCCGCCGGGACTAGCACCTACGAGCAGTACTTC
CASSPAGTSTYEQYF
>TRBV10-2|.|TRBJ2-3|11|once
TGCGCCAGCAGTGAACTAGATACGCAGTATTTT
CASSELDTQYF
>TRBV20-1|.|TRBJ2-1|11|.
TGCAGTGCTAGAGATGAAAATGAGCAGTTCTTC
CSARDENEQFF
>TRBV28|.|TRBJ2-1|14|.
TGTGCCAGCAACATAGGCGCAGCCTACAATGAGCAGTTCTTC
CASNIGAAYNEQFF
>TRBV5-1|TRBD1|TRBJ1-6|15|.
TGCGCCAGCAGCCCCGGACAGGTTTATAATTCACCCCTCCACTTT
CASSPGQVYNSPLHF
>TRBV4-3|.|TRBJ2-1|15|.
TGCGCCAGCAGCCAAGATTTCACTAGCTCAAATGAGCAGTTCTTC
CASSQDFTSSNEQFF
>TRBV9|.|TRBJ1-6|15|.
TGTGCCAGCAGCCCCGGGCGGTCGGATAATTCACCCCTCCACTTT
CASSPGRSDNSPLHF
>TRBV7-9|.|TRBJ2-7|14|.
TGTGCCAGCAGCTTAGCTGGCGGAAACTACGAGCAGTACTTC
CASSLAGGNYEQYF
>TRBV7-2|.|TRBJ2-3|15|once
TGTGCCAGCAGCCCGGGACTTGCTAGCACAGATACGCAGTATTTT
CASSPGLASTDTQYF
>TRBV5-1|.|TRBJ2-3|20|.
TGCGCCAGCAGCTTGGGGACCACTAGGAATAAAGGGACTAGCACAGATACGCAGTATTTT
CASSLGTTRNKGTSTDTQYF
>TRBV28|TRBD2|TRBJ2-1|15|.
TGTGCCAGCAGTTTAACAGCGGGGGGGAGGAATGAGCAGTTCTTC
CASSLTAGGRNEQFF
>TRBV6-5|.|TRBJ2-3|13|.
TGTGCCAGCAGGCTGGGGGGCACAGATACGCAGTATTTT
CASRLGGTDTQYF
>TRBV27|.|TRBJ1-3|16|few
TGTGCCAGCAGCCCGTACCTGCAGAGCTCTGGAAACACCATATATTTT
CASSPYLQSSGNTIYF
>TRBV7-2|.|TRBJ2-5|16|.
TGTGCCAGCAGCTTAGCTTCCTCCGCAATGCGGGGTGCCCAGTACTTC
CASSLASSAMRGAQYF
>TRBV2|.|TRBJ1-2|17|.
TGTGCCAGCACACCCACCGTCACACGGGCTGATGAAAATGGCTACACCTTC
CASTPTVTRADENGYTF
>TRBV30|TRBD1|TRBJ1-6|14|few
TGTGCCTGGAGTGTACGGGACAGGGGATCACCCCTCCACTTT
CAWSVRDRGSPLHF
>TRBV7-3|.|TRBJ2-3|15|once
TGTGCCAGCAGCCCTAAGGACACCACCACAGATACGCAGTATTTT
CASSPKDTTTDTQYF
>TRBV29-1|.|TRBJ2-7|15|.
TGCAGCGTTGATATTAGGGCAGGGCCCTCCTACGAGCAGTACTTC
CSVDIRAGPSYEQYF
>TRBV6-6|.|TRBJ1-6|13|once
TGTGCCAGCAGTCCTCGCGACGGTTCACCCCTCCACTTT
CASSPRDGSPLHF
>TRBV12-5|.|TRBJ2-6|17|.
TGTGCTAGTGGTCCTCCGGGAGTGCGGTCTGGGGCCAACGTCCTGACTTTC
CASGPPGVRSGANVLTF
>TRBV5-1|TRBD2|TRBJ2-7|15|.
TGCGCCAGCAGCTGGGGACTAGCGGGGCCTGGCGAGCAGTACTTC
CASSWGLAGPGEQYF
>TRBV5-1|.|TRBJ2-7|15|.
TGCGCCAGCAGCCCCAAGGCTACTGGGCTTGGCGAGCAGTACTTC
CASSPKATGLGEQYF
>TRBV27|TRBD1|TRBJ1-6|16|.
TGTGCCAGCAGTCCGACAGGGGTAAGAAGTAATTCACCCCTCCACTTT
CASSPTGVRSNSPLHF
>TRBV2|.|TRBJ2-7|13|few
TGTGCCAGCATGTGGACTGGCTCCTACGAGCAGTACTTC
CASMWTGSYEQYF
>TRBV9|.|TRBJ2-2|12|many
TGTGCCAGCAGTTCTTACACCGGGGAGCTGTTTTTT
CASSSYTGELFF
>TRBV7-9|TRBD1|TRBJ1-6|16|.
TGTGCCAGCAGCCATAGGACAGGGGGCGTCTATTCACCCCTCCACTTT
CASSHRTGGVYSPLHF
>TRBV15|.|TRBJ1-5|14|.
TGTGCCACCAGCAGAGCGGGAGGTAACCAGCCCCAGCATTTT
CATSRAGGNQPQHF
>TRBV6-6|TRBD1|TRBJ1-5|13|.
TGTGCCAGCAGATTCGACAGGGATCAGCCCCAGCATTTT
CASRFDRDQPQHF
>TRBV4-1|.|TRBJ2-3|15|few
TGCGCCAGCAGCCAAGTTGAGCGGATCACAGATACGCAGTATTTT
CASSQVERITDTQYF
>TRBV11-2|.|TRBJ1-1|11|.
TGTGCCAGCAGCTCGAGCCCTGAAGCTTTCTTT
CASSSSPEAFF
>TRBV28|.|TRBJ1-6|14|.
TGTGCCAGCAGTTTAGGGGTGGGGAATTCACCCCTCCACTTT
CASSLGVGNSPLHF
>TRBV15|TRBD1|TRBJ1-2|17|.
TGTGCCACCAGCAGAGGGACAGGGGAGGCCCTAGGGTATGGCTACACCTTC
CATSRGTGEALGYGYTF